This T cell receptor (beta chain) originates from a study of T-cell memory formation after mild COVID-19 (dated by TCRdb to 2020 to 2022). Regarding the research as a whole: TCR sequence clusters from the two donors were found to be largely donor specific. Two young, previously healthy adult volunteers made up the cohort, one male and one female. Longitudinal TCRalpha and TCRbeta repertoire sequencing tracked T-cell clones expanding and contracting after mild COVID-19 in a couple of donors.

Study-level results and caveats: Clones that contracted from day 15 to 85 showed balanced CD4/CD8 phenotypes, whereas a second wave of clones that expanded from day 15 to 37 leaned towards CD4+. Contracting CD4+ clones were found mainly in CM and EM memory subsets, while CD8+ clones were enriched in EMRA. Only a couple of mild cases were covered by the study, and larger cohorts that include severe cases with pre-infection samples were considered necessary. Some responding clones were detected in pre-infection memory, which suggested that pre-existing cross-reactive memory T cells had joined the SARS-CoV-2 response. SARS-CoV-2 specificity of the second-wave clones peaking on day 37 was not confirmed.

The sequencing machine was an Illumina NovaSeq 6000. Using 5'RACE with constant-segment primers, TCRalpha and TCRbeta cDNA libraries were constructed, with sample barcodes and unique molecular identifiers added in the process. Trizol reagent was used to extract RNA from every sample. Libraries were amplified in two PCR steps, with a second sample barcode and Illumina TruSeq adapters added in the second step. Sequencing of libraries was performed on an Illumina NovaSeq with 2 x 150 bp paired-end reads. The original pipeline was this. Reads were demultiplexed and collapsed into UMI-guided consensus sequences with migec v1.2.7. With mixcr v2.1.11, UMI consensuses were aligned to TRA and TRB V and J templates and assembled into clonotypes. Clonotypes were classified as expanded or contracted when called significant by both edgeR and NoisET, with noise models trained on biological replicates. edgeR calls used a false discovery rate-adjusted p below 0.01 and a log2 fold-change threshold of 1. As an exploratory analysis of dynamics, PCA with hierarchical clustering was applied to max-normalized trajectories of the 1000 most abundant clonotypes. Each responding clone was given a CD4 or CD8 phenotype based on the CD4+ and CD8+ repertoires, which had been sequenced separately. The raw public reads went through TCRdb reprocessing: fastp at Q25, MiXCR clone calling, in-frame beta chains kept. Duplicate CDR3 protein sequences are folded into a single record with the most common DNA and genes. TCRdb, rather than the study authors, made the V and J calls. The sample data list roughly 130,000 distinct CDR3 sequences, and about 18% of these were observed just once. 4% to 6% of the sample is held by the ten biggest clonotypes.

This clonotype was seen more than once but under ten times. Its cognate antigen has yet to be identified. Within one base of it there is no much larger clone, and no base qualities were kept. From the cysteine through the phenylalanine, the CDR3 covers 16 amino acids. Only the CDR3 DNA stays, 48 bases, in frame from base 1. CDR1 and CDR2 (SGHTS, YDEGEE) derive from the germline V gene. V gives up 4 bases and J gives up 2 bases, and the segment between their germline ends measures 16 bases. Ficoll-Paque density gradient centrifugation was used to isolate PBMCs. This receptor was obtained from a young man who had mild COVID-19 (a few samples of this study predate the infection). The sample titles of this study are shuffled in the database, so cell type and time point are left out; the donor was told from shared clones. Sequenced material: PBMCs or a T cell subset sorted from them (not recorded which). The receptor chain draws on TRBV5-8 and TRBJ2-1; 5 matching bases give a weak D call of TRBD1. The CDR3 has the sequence CASSAFAGSTYNEQFF. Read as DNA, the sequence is TGTGCCAGCAGCGCCTTCGCAGGGTCCACCTACAATGAGCAGTTCTTC. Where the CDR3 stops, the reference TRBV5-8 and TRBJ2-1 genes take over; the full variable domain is EAGVTQSPTHLIKTRGQQATLRCSPISGHTSVYWYQQALGLGLQFLLWYDEGEERNRGNFPPRFSGRQFPNYSSELNVNALELEDSALYLCASSAFAGSTYNEQFFGPGTRLTVL.